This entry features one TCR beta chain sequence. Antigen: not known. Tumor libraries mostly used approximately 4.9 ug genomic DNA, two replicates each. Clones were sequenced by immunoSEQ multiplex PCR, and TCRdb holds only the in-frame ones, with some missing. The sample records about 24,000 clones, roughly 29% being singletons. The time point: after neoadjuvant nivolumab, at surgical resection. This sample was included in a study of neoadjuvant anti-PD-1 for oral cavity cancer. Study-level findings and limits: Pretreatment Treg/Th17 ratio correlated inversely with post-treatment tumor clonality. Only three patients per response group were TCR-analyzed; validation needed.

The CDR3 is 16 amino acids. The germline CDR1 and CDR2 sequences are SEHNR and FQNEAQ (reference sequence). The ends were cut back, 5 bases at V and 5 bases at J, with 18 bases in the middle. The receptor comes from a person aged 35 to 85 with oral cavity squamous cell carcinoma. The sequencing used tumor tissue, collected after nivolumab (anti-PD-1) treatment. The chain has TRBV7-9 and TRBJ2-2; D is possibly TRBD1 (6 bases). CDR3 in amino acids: CASSPTPGVQTGELFF. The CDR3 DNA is TGTGCCAGCAGCCCAACTCCAGGGGTTCAGACCGGGGAGCTGTTTTTT.